These 21 T cell receptor beta chains were sequenced from one sample in a study of blood T cell repertoires in COVID-19. The table came from immunoSEQ multiplex PCR; TCRdb's copy has only in-frame clones and leaves some out. The table has fewer than 140,000 clones, roughly two thirds seen once; the top ten hold about 1%. The sequencing input was peripheral blood. These receptor sequences come from a human donor with acute or convalescent COVID-19. The donor label of this sample is uncertain.

The rearrangement uses TRBV6-6 and TRBJ1-2, with TRBD1 matching 11 bases. V dropped 6 bases and J dropped 3; count of bases not matched to a gene: 6. Germline values: CDR1 MNHNY, CDR2 SVGAGI (reference sequence). The CDR3 runs to 15 residues. CDR3 sequence: CASRDWGQGDYGYTF. Written as DNA, the CDR3 is TGTGCCAGCAGAGACTGGGGACAGGGGGACTATGGCTACACCTTC.

V gene TRBV7-2 combines with J gene TRBJ1-4, with D maybe TRBD1 (6 bases). Trimming shortened V by 0 bases and J by 4 bases, and 9 bases separated the two germline ends. The germline gives CDR1 SGHTA, CDR2 FQGNSA. The CDR3 is 15 amino acids. The CDR3 loop reads CASSLAGAINEKLFF. The CDR3 region has the DNA TGTGCCAGCAGCTTAGCGGGGGCGATTAATGAAAAACTGTTTTTT.

The J gene is TRBJ2-7, the V gene TRBV18, with 8 positions matching TRBD2. Per the germline V gene, CDR1 is KGHSH and CDR2 is LQKENI. The CDR3 loop spans 15 amino acids. V dropped 2 bases and J dropped 0; count of bases not matched to a gene: 3. The CDR3 nucleotides read TGTGCCAGCTCACCAACGGGAGGGGGCTCCTACGAGCAGTACTTC. Amino acids: CASSPTGGGSYEQYF.

This clone occurred a few times. This rearrangement joins TRBV9 to TRBJ2-1; 9 bases match TRBD2. The CDR3 runs to 16 residues. V was pared by 4 bases and J by 0 bases, with 5 bases of the junction left unmatched. Per germline, CDR1 SGDLS and CDR2 YYNGEE. The chain's CDR3 is CASSRTSDSSYNEQFF. The CDR3 region has the DNA TGTGCCAGCAGCCGGACTAGCGATAGCTCCTACAATGAGCAGTTCTTC.

This clone came up a few times. The chain employs TRBV11-2 and TRBJ1-3, with unresolved D. The CDR3 has 15 amino acids. V gave up 1 base and J gave up 4 bases, with 11 bases separating them. Germline CDR1 is SGHAT and CDR2 is FQNNGV. The CDR3 DNA reads as TGTGCCAGCAGCTTAGTCTTGGCGGCCGGAAACACCATATATTTT. Protein sequence: CASSLVLAAGNTIYF.

V is TRBV5-1 and J is TRBJ2-1; 13 bases agree with TRBD2. V shed 3 bases and J 9 bases; nucleotides not matched to a gene: 9. CDR3 size: 16 residues. From germline, CDR1 is SGHRS and CDR2 YFSETQ. The CDR3 region has the DNA TGCGCCAGCAGCTCCACCGGACTAGCGGGGGAGGTTGAGCAGTTCTTC. Translated: CASSSTGLAGEVEQFF.

This clone was found a few times. The V gene is TRBV12-5, the J gene TRBJ2-3; D might be TRBD2 (5 bases). CDR3 length equals 14 residues. The V gene lost 8 bases and the J gene lost 1 base, with 13 bases spanning the gap. CDR1 and CDR2 (germline): LGHNT, FRNRAP. In DNA form, the CDR3 reads TGTGCTAGTACCGGGTTCGGGGGCACAGATACGCAGTATTTT. Translated: CASTGFGGTDTQYF.

The V call is TRBV11-2, the J call TRBJ2-5, with TRBD1 matching 8 bases. The germline CDR1 and CDR2 sequences are SGHAT and FQNNGV. V lost 1 base and J lost 2; bases outside the gene matches: 12. This CDR3 is 18 amino acids long. CDR3 bases: TGTGCCAGCAGCTTAGGGAGTCGGGACAGGTGGATACAAGAGACCCAGTACTTC. This codes for CASSLGSRDRWIQETQYF. Based on the CDR3 plus reference TRBV11-2 and TRBJ2-5, the full variable domain is EAGVAQSPRYKIIEKRQSVAFWCNPISGHATLYWYQQILGQGPKLLIQFQNNGVVDDSQLPKDRFSAERLKGVDSTLKIQPAKLEDSAVYLCASSLGSRDRWIQETQYFGPGTRLLVL.

This clone was seen a few times. The chain combines TRBV11-2 with TRBJ1-2; D uncertain. Germline-derived CDR1 and CDR2 are SGHAT and FQNNGV. With 2 bases removed from V and 8 bases from J, the gap between germline ends came to 15 bases. This CDR3 has 14 amino acids. The DNA for the CDR3 is TGTGCCAGCAGCTTAAACCGGGAGGCGGACGGCTACACCTTC. Translating gives CASSLNREADGYTF.

The chain is built from TRBV5-5 and TRBJ2-7; 8 bases line up with TRBD2. CDR3 length equals 14 residues. Germline CDR1 and CDR2: SGHKS and YYEKEE (reference sequence). The trim removed 4 bases at V and 4 bases at J, leaving 7 bases unmatched. The CDR3 sequence: CASSLTLAGYEQYF. The CDR3 DNA reads TGTGCCAGCAGCCTGACGCTAGCGGGTTACGAGCAGTACTTC.

The CDR3 is CAIPREANTGELFF. The CDR3 nucleotides are TGTGCCATCCCCAGGGAGGCGAACACCGGGGAGCTGTTTTTT. The V call is TRBV10-3, the J call TRBJ2-2; maybe TRBD2 (6 bases). Trimming cost V 8 bases and J 0 bases, with 10 bases left between them. CDR1 is ENHRY, CDR2 SYGVKD, per germline. This CDR3 region has 14 residues.

This clone has only one observation. The CDR3 loop is CASSADSVYGYTF. The CDR3 region has the DNA TGCGCCAGCAGCGCGGACAGCGTCTATGGCTACACCTTC. This chain connects TRBV5-1 to TRBJ1-2; D may be TRBD1 (6 bases). Germline loops: CDR1 SGHRS, CDR2 YFSETQ. This CDR3 has 13 residues. Trimming shortened V by 4 bases and J by 4 bases, and 11 bases separated the two germline ends.

This clone was observed a handful of times. CDR3 nucleotides: TGTGCCAGCAGCCAAGATCGAGGGCGATTTCATATACGTGACACCGGGGAGCTGTTTTTT. Encoded protein: CASSQDRGRFHIRDTGELFF. The chain uses TRBV4-2 and TRBJ2-2; D perhaps matches TRBD2 (5 bases). The CDR3 consists of 20 residues. Germline V CDR1 and CDR2: LGHNA, YNFKEQ. The germline V and J ends were trimmed by 0 bases and 3 bases, with 23 bases remaining between them.

This clone has more than one count but fewer than ten. V and J are TRBV10-3 and TRBJ1-4; D unclear. CDR1 ENHRY and CDR2 SYGVKD come from the germline V gene. V shed 3 bases and J shed 5 bases, with 7 bases lying between them. The CDR3 has 13 residues. The DNA for the CDR3 is TGTGCCATCAGTGACCGGTTGAATGAAAAACTGTTTTTT. This translates into CAISDRLNEKLFF.

The chain couples TRBV10-1 to TRBJ1-6, with unresolved D. There are 10 residues in the CDR3. Trimming pared 6 bases from V and 11 bases from J, leaving 5 bases between. The germline CDR1 and CDR2 sequences are WNHNN and SYGVQD (reference sequence). The chain's CDR3 is CASRSPPLHF. The CDR3 nucleotides read TGCGCCAGCAGGAGTCCACCCCTCCACTTT.

This rearrangement joins TRBV12-3 or TRBV12-4 to TRBJ1-5; D is perhaps TRBD1 (6 bases). V dropped 5 bases and J dropped 7 bases, with 12 bases sitting between them. This CDR3 contains 13 residues. Written as DNA, the CDR3 is TGTGCCAGCAGTAAAACAGGGCGCCAGCCCCAGCATTTT. It is translated as CASSKTGRQPQHF.

V usage is TRBV24-1 and J usage is TRBJ2-1, with D tentatively TRBD2 (7 bases). The CDR3 contains 16 residues. With 4 bases removed from V and 4 bases from J, the gap between germline ends came to 16 bases. CDR1 is KGHDR and CDR2 is SFDVKD in the germline V gene. The CDR3: CATSDSLAGAYNEQFF. CDR3 nucleotides: TGTGCCACCAGTGACTCTCTTGCGGGGGCATACAATGAGCAGTTCTTC.

This clone was detected once. V gene TRBV2 combines with J gene TRBJ1-1, with D uncertain. The CDR3 has 13 amino acids. Trimming pared 3 bases from V and 6 bases from J, leaving 11 bases between. Germline CDR1 is SNHLY and CDR2 is FYNNEI. CDR3 protein: CASSDRLGSEAFF. CDR3 in DNA: TGTGCCAGCAGTGACAGGCTTGGCTCTGAAGCTTTCTTT.

V and J are TRBV24-1 and TRBJ2-5, with 7 bases aligning to TRBD2. J gave up 5 bases and V 5 bases, and 4 bases lay outside the gene matches. The CDR3 has 13 amino acids. CDR1 is KGHDR and CDR2 is SFDVKD in the germline V gene. CDR3 region: CATSAFGGETQYF. The CDR3 nucleotides read TGTGCCACCAGTGCGTTCGGGGGGGAGACCCAGTACTTC.

This chain's CDR3 is CASSLVAGKTEAFF. The CDR3 coding sequence is TGTGCCAGCAGCTTAGTGGCAGGGAAGACTGAAGCTTTCTTT. The J gene is TRBJ1-1, the V gene TRBV7-9; a weak D match, TRBD1 (5 bases). The V gene lost 1 base and the J gene lost 5 bases, with 11 bases spanning the gap. CDR3 size: 14 residues. The germline V gene has CDR1 SEHNR and CDR2 FQNEAQ (reference sequence).

This clone was seen more than once but under ten times. The V gene is TRBV7-9, the J gene TRBJ1-1; D unclear. This CDR3 is 15 amino acids long. Trimming took 5 bases from V and 4 from J, leaving 17 bases between them. Germline CDR1 reads SEHNR; CDR2 reads FQNEAQ (reference sequence). The CDR3 reads CASSPELLVSTEAFF. CDR3 sequence (DNA): TGTGCCAGCAGCCCCGAACTGTTGGTGAGCACTGAAGCTTTCTTT. The complete variable domain, with remaining parts taken from reference TRBV7-9 and TRBJ1-1, reads DTGVSQNPRHKITKRGQNVTFRCDPISEHNRLYWYRQTLGQGPEFLTYFQNEAQLEKSRLLSDRFSAERPKGSFSTLEIQRTEQGDSAMYLCASSPELLVSTEAFFGQGTRLTVV.